This T cell receptor beta chain was sequenced in a study of cytomegalovirus exposure and HLA in healthy donors (dated by TCRdb to 2016 to 2017). Regarding the research as a whole: In an earlier analysis of approximately 500 of the donors, around 300 Gb of sequence data and 90 million to 130 million unique TCR beta sequences from roughly 180 million T cells were reported. Among 300 to 450 genotyped donors of the cohort, an average of approximately 250,000 unique TCR beta nucleotide sequences were sequenced per donor, roughly 18% of them non-productive. Donor age, sex, ethnicity and CMV serostatus were collected together with the repertoire data. Of the roughly 410 genotyped donors, 80% to 90% were placed in the genetic ancestry cluster associated with self-reported Caucasian donors. The T cell repertoires of 666 subjects were profiled by immunosequencing and related to cytomegalovirus serostatus. The aim of the study was to test whether cataloging public T cell receptors could identify signatures of past pathogen exposure. All discovery cohort repertoires had been generated using a single sequencing platform. To decide whether each TCR beta V gene segment behaved as functional or pseudogenic, an earlier analysis of nearly 600 of the donors relied on high-throughput TCR beta sequencing. A separate validation cohort of over a hundred different subjects was used in addition to the roughly 670-subject first cohort. An early release that covered about 600 HLA-typed donors contained approximately 300 gigabases of sequencing data and about 84 million unique TCR sequences. To study patterns of TCR occurrence, a later analysis re-analyzed previously published TCR beta repertoires from 700 or so donors and added high-resolution HLA genotyping. A later genetic analysis used genome-wide SNP genotypes for about 65% of the 666 donors, treating that subset as a discovery cohort. Roughly five DR-DQ haplotypes were treated as single units for association and clustering because of strong linkage in the cohort. Rather than using new phenotypic data, the later analysis identified candidate immune exposures from TCR beta sequences and from how often those sequences occurred across donors. To predict cytomegalovirus infection status, the study brought together high-throughput TCR immunosequencing, statistical association of individual TCRs with disease status, and machine learning. Typing coverage varied by locus: roughly 620-640 donors for A, B, C, DRB1 and DQB1; 522 for DQA1; more than 600 for DPA1; approximately 490 for DPB1. Both class I and class II loci were covered by HLA typing, at four-digit resolution.

The cohort was made up of 666 healthy bone marrow donors. At the time of sampling, all cohort members were nominally healthy, though unrecorded immune exposures were likely present. The donor was CMV seropositive and belonged to the group of around 300 seropositive cohort members. A peripheral blood sample was provided by each donor, and peripheral blood mononuclear cells were used for TCR beta sequencing. The Qiagen DNeasy Blood Extraction Kit was used to extract genomic DNA from the blood cell samples. V is pared back by 6 bases and J by 15 bases, with 15 bases lying between the germline termini. Sequences SQVTM (CDR1) and ANQGSEA (CDR2) are obtained from the germline V gene. The cysteine opens and the phenylalanine closes a CDR3 of 10 amino acids. Here the CDR3 DNA is all that survives: 30 bases in frame from base 1. Receptors were amplified or captured by the immunoSEQ multiplex PCR assay. For the multiplex PCR, a mixture combining 60 forward primers for TCR Vbeta segments and 13 reverse primers for TCR Jbeta segments was used. Amplification of the CDR3 region of rearranged TCR beta genes was performed with a multiplex PCR assay on genomic DNA. Amplified TCR beta libraries were sequenced as 87-base-pair reads on the Illumina HiSeq System. In the paper's pipeline: A later analysis tallied roughly 76 million unique TCR beta chains across the approximately 670 repertoires, and about 10 million of those chains were shared by two or more donors. Raw reads were error-corrected and collapsed into unique sequences by a nearest-neighbor algorithm in which closely related sequences were merged to remove PCR and sequencing errors. Alignment of CDR3 sequences to IMGT reference sequences was used to assign V, D and J gene segments. For a sequence to be retained, a match of at least six nucleotides to both a V gene segment and a J gene segment was required. A rearrangement was called productive if the CDR3 had no stop codons and remained in frame with V and J, and every other rearrangement was called non-productive. CDR3 was defined according to IMGT convention as the region running from the second conserved V-encoded cysteine to the conserved J-encoded phenylalanine. In an earlier analysis of approximately 590 of the donors, sequences lacking an unambiguous match to a single V gene segment were excluded. An earlier analysis of approximately 590 of the donors called V segments functional above 56.7% productive rearrangements and segregating when the between-donor standard deviation exceeded 5%. A statistical classification framework was developed to diagnose cytomegalovirus status using the catalog of TCR beta chain sequences. In a later analysis, TCR nucleotide sequences were compared against IMGT/GENE-DB human TR gene sequences so that V and J genes could be assigned. A later analysis assigned CDR3 sequences and most-parsimonious VDJ recombination scenarios with the TCRdist pipeline. In a later analysis, each TCR beta chain was defined by its CDR3 amino acid sequence together with its V-gene family, and reads lacking a unique V-gene family were excluded. To address suspected cross-contamination and a sequencing artifact, a later analysis removed around 590 highly shared, low-generation-probability nucleotide sequences. A later analysis calculated a clonal expansion index for each public chain from normalized within-repertoire ranks of inferred template counts. Generation probabilities in a later analysis came from a VDJ recombination model fitted to out-of-frame rearrangements, and those results were checked against IGoR. Hypergeometric tests were used in a later analysis to score TCR-TCR, TCR-HLA and TCR-CMV co-occurrence, with a repertoire-size bias correction applied to the TCR pairs. In a later analysis, false discovery rates were estimated by permuting HLA or CMV assignments 20 times. In a later analysis, co-occurring TCRs were grouped using DBSCAN, with TCRdist sequence similarity added in when clustering inside HLA-allele-positive subsets. Co-occurrence clustering excluded repertoires with fewer than 30,000 or more than 120,000 public chains, plus five with anomalous nucleotide sharing. The table was pulled from immuneACCESS by TCRdb, which kept in-frame rearrangements only. Such tables lose some clones; where checked, under half of the loss comes from unresolved V genes, and the rest has no known cause. That table supplies the V and J calls and clone size; D and trimming were determined from the DNA. The sample table lists 120,000 or so clones, about 10% of them with a count of one. The ten largest clones represent roughly 4.2% of the sample.

Summary of the overall study and its limitations: The only immune exposure information available for the cohort was CMV serostatus. According to a later analysis, most CMV-associated TCR beta chains appeared to be HLA-restricted, and the HLA associations seemed to be driven largely by CMV exposure. A later analysis found that TCR association rates varied across HLA loci, with DRB1 alleles showing the most associated TCRs and HLA-C alleles the fewest. When HLA alleles, especially DR and DQ, strongly co-occurred, TCR associations were difficult to assign to individual alleles. The authors suggested that the approach could potentially be extended to other disease states and immunological phenotypes. A cluster of highly shared sequence variants was judged likely to be a technical artifact of the sequencing pipeline. A further reported finding was that TCR beta sequences accurately predicted the HLA-A and HLA-B alleles for most subjects in the first cohort. A later analysis reported that several top co-occurrence clusters appeared linked to parvovirus B19, influenza, CMV and Epstein-Barr virus. At a false discovery rate of 0.05, a later analysis linked 15,000 to 20,000 TCR beta sequences to specific HLA alleles. In a later genetic analysis, a missense DCLRE1C variant was associated with V-gene and J-gene trimming of TCR beta chains, and the association was replicated in an independent cohort. The study listed 164 TCR beta chains as associated with cytomegalovirus. Across donors, most TCR sequences were observed very rarely, whereas some public TCRs were present in many individuals. Linkage disequilibrium might explain the correlated functional status among segregating V segments, but an unknown experimental factor could not be ruled out. According to a later genetic analysis, donors in an Asian-associated ancestry cluster had fewer N-insertions in productive TCRs than the roughly 660-donor mean. In a later analysis, HLA-associated TCR beta chains showed more clonal expansion and lower generation probabilities than non-associated chains that were equally common. Sequencing depth was assumed to be roughly uniform across donors in the presence/absence analyses, though that assumption may not hold. Over 15 rarely observed V segments, including chromosome 9 orphons, were excluded from the earlier analysis of about 500 of the donors because counts were too low. Some IMGT-functional V segments, including TRBV6-2 and TRBV6-3, could not be told apart with the 87-base-pair reads, so those segments were excluded. In an earlier analysis of some 500 of the donors, most TCR beta V segments were observed in productive rearrangements about 87% or about 30% of the time, broadly matching IMGT annotations. Cytomegalovirus status was reported to be diagnosed by the classifier with high specificity and sensitivity in both the original and validation cohorts. Only TCR beta chains were sequenced in this cohort, and the absence of alpha or paired-chain data limited detectable features. Three of the identified cytomegalovirus-associated TCR beta chains were confirmed in vitro to be specific for cytomegalovirus antigens. Because HLA typing was unavailable for some donors at each locus, only the typed subset was used in association tests.

On this clone: The target of this receptor is not known. Base qualities are not recorded, but no much larger clone differs from it by a single base.

This receptor was obtained from a woman younger than 30 in good health and CMV-seropositive. The sample taken for sequencing was PBMCs. The V and J segments used are TRBV29-1 and TRBJ2-1; 5 matching bases give a weak D call of TRBD1. The nucleotides read TGCAGCGTCCCTCTCGGACAAATGTTCTTC. This encodes CSVPLGQMFF.